The sequence of this T cell receptor beta chain was determined in a study of early stage breast cancer tumors. Study overall: ER+/PR+/HER2- status applied to about 70% of the 16 invasive breast tumors. General observations from the study: Functional markers like CD4, CD8 and FOXP3 were missed in bulk sequencing. Commonly generated sequences made up most enriched TCRB sequences shared between patients.

Sequenced by immunoSEQ multiplex PCR; TCRdb stores in-frame clones only, minus some. The repertoire includes around 28,000 clones, roughly 81% of them detected once, and about 9.5% sits in the top ten. The CDR3 is made up of 16 amino acids. The germline gives CDR1 GTSNPN, CDR2 SVGIG (reference sequence). The V end was cut by 1 base, the J end by 2 bases, with 16 bases between. As regards this clone: The antigen is unknown.

The chain links TRBV30 to TRBJ2-3; TRBD2 is a possible D gene (6 bases). Sequenced: breast tumor tissue. The source of this sequence is a person in their thirties with breast cancer. The CDR3 DNA sequence: TGTGCCTGGAGTGCTGAGGTAGCGGCCATCACAGATACGCAGTATTTT. This codes for CAWSAEVAAITDTQYF.